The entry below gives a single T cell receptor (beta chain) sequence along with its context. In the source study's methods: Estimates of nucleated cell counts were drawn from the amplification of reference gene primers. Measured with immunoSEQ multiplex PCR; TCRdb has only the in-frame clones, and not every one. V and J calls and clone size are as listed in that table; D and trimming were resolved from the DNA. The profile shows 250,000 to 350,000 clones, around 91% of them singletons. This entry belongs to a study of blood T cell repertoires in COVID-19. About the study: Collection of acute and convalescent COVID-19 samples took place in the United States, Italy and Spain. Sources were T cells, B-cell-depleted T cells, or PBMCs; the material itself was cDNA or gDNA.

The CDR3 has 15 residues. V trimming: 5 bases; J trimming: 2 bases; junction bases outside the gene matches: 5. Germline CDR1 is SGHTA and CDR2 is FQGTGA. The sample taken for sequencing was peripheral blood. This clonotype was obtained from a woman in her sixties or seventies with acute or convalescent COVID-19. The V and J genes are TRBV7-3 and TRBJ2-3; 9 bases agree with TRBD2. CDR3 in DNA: TGTGCCAGCAGCCGTAGCGGGGGACTCACAGATACGCAGTATTTT. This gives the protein CASSRSGGLTDTQYF.